Listed here is a single T cell receptor beta chain. Per the study methods: It was from reference gene primer amplification that nucleated cell counts were estimated. TCRdb keeps only in-frame clones here, not all; method: immunoSEQ multiplex PCR. The DNA was the basis for D and trimming; V, J and clone size are from that table. The profile covers roughly 260,000 clones, with 87% appearing a single time and approximately 2.4% taken by the ten largest. The V end lost 4 bases, the J end lost 0 bases, and 14 bases lay between the germline ends. The CDR3 spans 16 residues. Germline loops: CDR1 SNHLY, CDR2 FYNNEI. Individuals aged 18 to 89 years were recruited from approximately 24 US areas. Assignments of participants to cohorts depended upon their own reported clinical history. The data are from a study of blood T cell repertoires in COVID-19.

The clonotype originates from a woman aged 25-40 years with acute COVID-19. Sequenced: PBMCs or T cells enriched from blood (not recorded which). The V call is TRBV2, the J call TRBJ2-3, with D perhaps TRBD1 (6 bases). The CDR3 nucleotides read TGTGCCAGCAGTGTACTGGGGGCCAGCAGCACAGATACGCAGTATTTT. It codes for CASSVLGASSTDTQYF.